This T cell receptor (beta chain) was recorded in a study of blood T cell repertoires in COVID-19. Overall study: There were acute and convalescent COVID-19 samples, and they came from the United States, Italy and Spain.

The CDR3 is 14 amino acids. Trimming shortened V by 6 bases and J by 1 base, and 11 bases separated the two germline ends. The germline gives CDR1 SGHDT, CDR2 YYEEEE. Some clones are missing from TCRdb's copy, which holds only in-frame ones; the method was immunoSEQ multiplex PCR. The sample lists around 37,000 clones; roughly 90% were seen once. Sequenced sample: peripheral blood. This TCR was recovered from a human donor in a cohort sampled during active COVID-19. V and J are TRBV5-6 and TRBJ2-1; D unresolved. Here the CDR3 DNA reads TGTGCCAGCACCATAGTCGAATCCTACAATGAGCAGTTCTTC. This translates into CASTIVESYNEQFF.